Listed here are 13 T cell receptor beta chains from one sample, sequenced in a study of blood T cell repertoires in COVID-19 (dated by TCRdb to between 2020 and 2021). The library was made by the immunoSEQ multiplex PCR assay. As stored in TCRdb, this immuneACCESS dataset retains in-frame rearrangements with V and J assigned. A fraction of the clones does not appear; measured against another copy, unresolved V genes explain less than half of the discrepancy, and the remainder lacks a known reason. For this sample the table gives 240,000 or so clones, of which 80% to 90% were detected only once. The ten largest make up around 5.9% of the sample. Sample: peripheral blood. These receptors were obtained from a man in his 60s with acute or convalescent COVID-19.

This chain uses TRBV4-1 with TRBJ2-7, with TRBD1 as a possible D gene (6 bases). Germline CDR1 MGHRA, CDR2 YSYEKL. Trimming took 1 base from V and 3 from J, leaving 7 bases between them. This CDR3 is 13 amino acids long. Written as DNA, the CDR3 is TGCGCCAGCAGCCAAGCCAGGGGCTACGAGCAGTACTTC. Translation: CASSQARGYEQYF.

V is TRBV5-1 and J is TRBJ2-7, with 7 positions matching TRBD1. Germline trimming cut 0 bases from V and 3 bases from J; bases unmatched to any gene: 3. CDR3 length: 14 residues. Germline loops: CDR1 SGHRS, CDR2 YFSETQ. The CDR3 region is CASSLEGALYEQYF. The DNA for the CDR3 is TGCGCCAGCAGCTTGGAGGGGGCCCTCTACGAGCAGTACTTC.

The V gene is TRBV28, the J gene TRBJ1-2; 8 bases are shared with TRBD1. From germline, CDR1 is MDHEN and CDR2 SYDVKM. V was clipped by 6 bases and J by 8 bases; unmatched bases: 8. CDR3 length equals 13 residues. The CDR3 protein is CASSLGQGGGYTF. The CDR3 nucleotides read TGTGCCAGCAGCCTAGGACAGGGTGGCGGCTACACCTTC.

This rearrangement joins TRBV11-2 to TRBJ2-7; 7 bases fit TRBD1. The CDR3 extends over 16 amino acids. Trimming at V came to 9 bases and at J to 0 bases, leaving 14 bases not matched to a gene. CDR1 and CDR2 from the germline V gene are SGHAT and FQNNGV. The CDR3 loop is CARNRQGTKSSYEQYF. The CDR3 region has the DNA TGTGCCAGGAACCGACAGGGAACCAAATCCTCCTACGAGCAGTACTTC.

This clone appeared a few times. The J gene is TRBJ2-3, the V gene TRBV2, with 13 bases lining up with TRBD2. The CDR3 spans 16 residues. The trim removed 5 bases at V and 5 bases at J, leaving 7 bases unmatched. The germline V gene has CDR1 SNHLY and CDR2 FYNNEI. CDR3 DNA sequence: TGTGCCAGCAGTCTAGGACTAGCGGGAGACGGAGATACGCAGTATTTT. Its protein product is CASSLGLAGDGDTQYF.

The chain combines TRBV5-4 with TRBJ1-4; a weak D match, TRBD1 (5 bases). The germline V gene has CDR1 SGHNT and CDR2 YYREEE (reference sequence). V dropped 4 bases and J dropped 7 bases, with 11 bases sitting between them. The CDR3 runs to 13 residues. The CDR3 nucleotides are TGTGCCAGCAGCCCGCAGGGAGGTGAAAAACTGTTTTTT. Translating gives CASSPQGGEKLFF.

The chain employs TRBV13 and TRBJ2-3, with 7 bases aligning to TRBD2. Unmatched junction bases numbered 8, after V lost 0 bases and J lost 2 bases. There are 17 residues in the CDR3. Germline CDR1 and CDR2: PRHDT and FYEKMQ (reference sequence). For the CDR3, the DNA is TGTGCCAGCAGCTTAGGCTATATAGCGGGTCCCACAGATACGCAGTATTTT. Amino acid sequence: CASSLGYIAGPTDTQYF.

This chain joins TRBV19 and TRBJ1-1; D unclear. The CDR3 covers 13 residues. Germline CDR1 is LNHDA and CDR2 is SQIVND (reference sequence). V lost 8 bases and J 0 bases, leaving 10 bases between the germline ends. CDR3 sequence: CASRGTMNTEAFF. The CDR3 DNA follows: TGTGCCAGTCGAGGAACCATGAACACTGAAGCTTTCTTT.

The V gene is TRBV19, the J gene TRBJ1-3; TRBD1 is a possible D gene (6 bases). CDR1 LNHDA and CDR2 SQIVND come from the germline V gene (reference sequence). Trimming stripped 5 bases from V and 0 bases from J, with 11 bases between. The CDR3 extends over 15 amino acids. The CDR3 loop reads CASSAGAASGNTIYF. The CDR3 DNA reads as TGTGCCAGTAGTGCAGGGGCCGCCTCTGGAAACACCATATATTTT.

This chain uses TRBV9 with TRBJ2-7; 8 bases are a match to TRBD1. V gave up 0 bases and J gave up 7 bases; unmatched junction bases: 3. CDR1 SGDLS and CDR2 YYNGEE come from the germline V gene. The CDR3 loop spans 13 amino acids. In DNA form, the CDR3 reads TGTGCCAGCAGCGTAGGACAGGGGTGGGAGCAGTACTTC. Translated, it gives CASSVGQGWEQYF.

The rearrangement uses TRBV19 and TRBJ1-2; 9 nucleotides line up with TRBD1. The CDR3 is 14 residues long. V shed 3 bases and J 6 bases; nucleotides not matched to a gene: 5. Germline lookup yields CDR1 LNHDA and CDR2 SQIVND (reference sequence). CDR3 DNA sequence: TGTGCCAGTAGTATTGGACAGGGGAGGGATGGCTACACCTTC. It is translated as CASSIGQGRDGYTF.

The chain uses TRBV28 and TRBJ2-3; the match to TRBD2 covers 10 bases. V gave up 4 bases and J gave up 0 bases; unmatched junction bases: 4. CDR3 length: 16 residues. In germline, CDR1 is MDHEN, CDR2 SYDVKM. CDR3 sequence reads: CASSSQTSGSTDTQYF. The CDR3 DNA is TGTGCCAGCAGTTCCCAGACTAGCGGGAGCACAGATACGCAGTATTTT.

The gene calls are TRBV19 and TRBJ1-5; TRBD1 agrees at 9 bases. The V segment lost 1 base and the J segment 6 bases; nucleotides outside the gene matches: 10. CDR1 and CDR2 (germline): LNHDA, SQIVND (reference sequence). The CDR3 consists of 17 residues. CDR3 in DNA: TGTGCCAGTAGTATAGTTTCGGACAGGGGAAGGGTTCAGCCCCAGCATTTT. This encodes CASSIVSDRGRVQPQHF.